This entry is about one TCR beta chain. V shed 11 bases and J 2 bases; nucleotides not matched to a gene: 6. Germline assignment: CDR1 MNHNS and CDR2 SASEGT. CDR3 length: 13 amino acids. Regarding treatment: randomized to nivolumab then ipilimumab (arm A) or the reverse (arm B). Patients had received no earlier DNA-damaging chemotherapy. Sorted cells were live CD3+CD8+, lacking CD19 and CD56, from PBMCs. The sample is drawn from a study of sequential checkpoint blockade in melanoma. Study background: First-line arms were nivolumab then ipilimumab, or the reverse, randomized 1:1. Maintenance nivolumab came after either treatment sequence.

Assay: immunoSEQ multiplex PCR; the TCRdb copy retains only in-frame clones and omits some. The table records under 25,000 clones, approximately 72% of them present only once. This clonotype was obtained from a human donor with melanoma. V gene TRBV6-1 combines with J gene TRBJ1-3; 7 bases are shared with TRBD1. Source: CD8+ T cells sorted from blood (inferred from file names), taken from a patient given nivolumab and ipilimumab in sequence. The CDR3 loop is CALRTGAGNTIYF. The CDR3 DNA reads TGTGCCTTACGGACAGGAGCTGGAAACACCATATATTTT.